Below, 5 T cell receptor beta chains from the same sample are listed, as sequenced in a study of cytomegalovirus exposure and HLA in healthy donors. TCRdb keeps only in-frame clones here, not all; method: immunoSEQ multiplex PCR. The data contain over 100,000 clones, around 92% of them seen just once; the ten biggest clones take up about 3.7%. Sequencing used PBMCs. These receptors originate from a man younger than 40 in good health and CMV-seronegative.

The rearrangement uses TRBV4-3 and TRBJ1-5; 9 bases align to TRBD1. CDR1 LGHNA and CDR2 YSLEER come from the germline V gene. With V trimmed by 3 bases and J by 0 bases, 15 bases remained unmatched. There are 20 residues in the CDR3. The CDR3 spells CASSQSNPGQGTYSNQPQHF. CDR3 sequence (DNA): TGCGCCAGCAGCCAGAGTAATCCGGGACAGGGAACATATAGCAATCAGCCCCAGCATTTT.

The rearrangement links TRBV27 to TRBJ2-7; D gene unclear. The V end was cut by 3 bases, the J end by 7 bases, with 10 bases between. This CDR3 region has 12 residues. CDR1 MNHEY and CDR2 SMNVEV come from the germline V gene (reference sequence). CDR3: CASSFGFGEQYF. Here the CDR3 DNA reads TGTGCCAGCAGTTTTGGGTTCGGGGAGCAGTACTTC.

The chain joins TRBV29-1 to TRBJ1-1; tentative D call: TRBD1 (6 bases). This CDR3 contains 12 residues. Trimming removed 5 bases from V and 5 bases from J, with 12 bases in between. Per the germline V gene, CDR1 is SQVTM and CDR2 is ANQGSEA. The CDR3, as DNA: TGCAGCGTTAACAGGGATCGAACTGAAGCTTTCTTT. Translation: CSVNRDRTEAFF.

This chain joins TRBV5-1 and TRBJ1-1; the D gene is possibly TRBD1 (6 bases). The CDR3 covers 14 residues. The ends were cut back, 3 bases at V and 4 bases at J, with 13 bases in the middle. Germline CDR1 SGHRS, CDR2 YFSETQ. The CDR3 region has the DNA TGCGCCAGCAGCTCAGGACAGTGGGGCACTGAAGCTTTCTTT. Translating gives CASSSGQWGTEAFF.

The genes are TRBV7-2 and TRBJ2-7; D not certain. Trimming removed 0 bases at V and 0 bases at J, with 15 bases between. Germline CDR1 reads SGHTA; CDR2 reads FQGNSA. This CDR3 has 17 residues. CDR3 coding DNA: TGTGCCAGCAGCTTAGCATTCCACGGTGCGGACTCCTACGAGCAGTACTTC. Residues: CASSLAFHGADSYEQYF.